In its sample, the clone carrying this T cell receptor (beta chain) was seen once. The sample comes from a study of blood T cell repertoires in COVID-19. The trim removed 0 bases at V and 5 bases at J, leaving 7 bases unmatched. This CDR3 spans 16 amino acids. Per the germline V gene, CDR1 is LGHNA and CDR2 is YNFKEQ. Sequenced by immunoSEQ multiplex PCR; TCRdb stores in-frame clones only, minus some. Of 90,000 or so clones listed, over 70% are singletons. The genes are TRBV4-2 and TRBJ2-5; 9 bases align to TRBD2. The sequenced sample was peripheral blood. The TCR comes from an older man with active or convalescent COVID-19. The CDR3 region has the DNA TGTGCCAGCAGCCAAGAGCGGGGGGGGGCCTCCGAGACCCAGTACTTC. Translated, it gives CASSQERGGASETQYF.